One sample yielded the 21 T cell receptor beta chains listed below, sequenced in a study of sequential checkpoint blockade in melanoma. The data were produced by immunoSEQ multiplex PCR, yet TCRdb's version contains in-frame clones alone and is incomplete. Here the sample spans about 18,000 clones, about 69% being singletons. Treatment in this sample: randomized to nivolumab then ipilimumab (arm A) or the reverse (arm B). The sequences come from CD8+ T cells sorted from blood (inferred from file names), collected from a patient given nivolumab and ipilimumab in sequence. The receptor source for this set is a human donor with melanoma.

The chain has TRBV6-5 and TRBJ2-7; 7 bases are a match to TRBD1. Germline V gene data show CDR1 as MNHEY and CDR2 as SVGAGI. The CDR3 covers 12 residues. After removal of 9 bases from V and 2 bases from J, the junction contained 4 bases not matched to a gene. The CDR3 sequence is CARRDRAYEQYF. CDR3 coding DNA: TGTGCCAGACGGGACAGAGCCTACGAGCAGTACTTC.

The rearrangement uses TRBV7-9 and TRBJ1-4; 7 bases are a match to TRBD1. This CDR3 is built from 14 residues. Germline V gene lookup returns CDR1 SEHNR and CDR2 FQNEAQ (reference sequence). Trimming took 4 bases from V and 5 from J; bases not matched to a gene: 4. This CDR3 is CASSSTGLNEKLFF. The CDR3 bases are TGTGCCAGCAGCTCGACAGGGTTGAATGAAAAACTGTTTTTT.

This clone was counted between two and nine times. This chain uses TRBV7-9 with TRBJ1-1, with a tentative D call TRBD1 (5 bases). The CDR3 length is 14 residues. Germline CDR1 and CDR2: SEHNR and FQNEAQ (reference sequence). V was trimmed by 1 base and J by 4 bases, leaving 10 bases between them. DNA of the CDR3: TGTGCCAGCAGCTTAGTGGACAAGGGCACTGAAGCTTTCTTT. The encoded protein is CASSLVDKGTEAFF.

V usage is TRBV5-4 and J usage is TRBJ1-1; D is perhaps TRBD1 (6 bases). The CDR3 has 15 amino acids. The ends were cut back, 2 bases at V and 6 bases at J, with 17 bases in the middle. Per germline, CDR1 SGHNT and CDR2 YYREEE (reference sequence). CDR3 DNA: TGTGCCAGCAGCTTACAGGGTGAGGTGTACGCTGAAGCTTTCTTT. It specifies CASSLQGEVYAEAFF.

Only one count was recorded for this clone. The chain links TRBV29-1 to TRBJ2-5, with TRBD1 identical over 12 bases. With 1 base clipped from V and 5 bases from J, the junction kept 8 bases outside the gene matches. CDR1 and CDR2 (germline): SQVTM, ANQGSEA. The CDR3 extends over 16 amino acids. Written as DNA, the CDR3 is TGCAGCGTTGAAGCCCCGGGACAGGGGGCCCGGGAGACCCAGTACTTC. Amino acids: CSVEAPGQGARETQYF.

This clone has more than one count but fewer than ten. This sequence joins TRBV2 and TRBJ2-1; 7 nucleotides align to TRBD2. J lost 6 bases, V lost 5 bases, and 4 bases had no gene match. CDR3 length: 13 amino acids. Germline assignment: CDR1 SNHLY and CDR2 FYNNEI. CDR3 DNA: TGTGCCAGCAGTACGACTAGCTCCAATGAGCAGTTCTTC. Its protein is CASSTTSSNEQFF.

This clone showed up just a few times. The chain is built from TRBV28 and TRBJ1-2; D is unresolved. The CDR3 covers 11 residues. V was shortened by 4 bases and J by 5 bases, with 5 bases between the two germline ends. Germline CDR1 is MDHEN and CDR2 is SYDVKM. This chain's CDR3 is CASSWAYGYTF. The CDR3 region has the DNA TGTGCCAGCAGTTGGGCTTATGGCTACACCTTC.

The chain carries TRBV18 and TRBJ1-1, with no clear D. This CDR3 has 16 residues. Trimming removed 3 bases at V and 0 bases at J, with 14 bases between. CDR1 is KGHSH and CDR2 is LQKENI in the germline V gene. CDR3 DNA: TGTGCCAGCTCACCGGACTGGGTGGTCGTGAACACTGAAGCTTTCTTT. Amino acid sequence: CASSPDWVVVNTEAFF.

This clone is medium-sized. The gene calls are TRBV25-1 and TRBJ2-1, with 10 bases that match TRBD2. This CDR3 has 15 amino acids. V dropped 4 bases and J dropped 4; count of bases not matched to a gene: 4. CDR1 and CDR2 (germline): MGHDK, SYGVNS. CDR3 amino acids: CASSGWTSGYNEQFF. CDR3 coding DNA: TGTGCCAGCAGTGGATGGACTAGCGGATACAATGAGCAGTTCTTC.

The chain is built from TRBV19 and TRBJ2-6, with 10 positions matching TRBD2. CDR1 LNHDA and CDR2 SQIVND come from the germline V gene (reference sequence). V lost 5 bases, J lost 2 bases, and 3 bases stayed unmatched. This CDR3 is 16 amino acids long. The CDR3 is CASSLAGGTGANVLTF. CDR3 bases: TGTGCCAGTAGTTTAGCGGGAGGAACTGGGGCCAACGTCCTGACTTTC.

This chain joins TRBV27 and TRBJ2-3, with D possibly TRBD2 on 6 matching bases. V was shortened by 4 bases and J by 7 bases, with 21 bases between the two germline ends. CDR1 is MNHEY, CDR2 SMNVEV, per germline (reference sequence). CDR3 size: 16 residues. The CDR3: CASSSRTTTSRYTQYF. The CDR3, as DNA: TGTGCCAGCAGTTCTCGGACTACTACTTCCCGTTATACGCAGTATTTT.

The V call is TRBV9, the J call TRBJ2-7, with TRBD2 as a possible D gene (6 bases). Germline-derived CDR1 and CDR2 are SGDLS and YYNGEE. The CDR3 extends over 15 amino acids. V lost 3 bases and J 4 bases, leaving 17 bases between the germline ends. CDR3 in amino acids: CASSARAGRVYEQYF. The CDR3 nucleotides read TGTGCCAGCAGCGCCCGAGCGGGTCGGGTATACGAGCAGTACTTC.

This clone is a singleton in its sample. V and J are TRBV11-2 and TRBJ2-1; 11 nucleotides line up with TRBD2. This CDR3 is built from 17 residues. V gave up 6 bases and J gave up 2 bases; unmatched junction bases: 9. Germline V gene sequence: CDR1 SGHAT, CDR2 FQNNGV. CDR3 nucleotide sequence: TGTGCCAGCAGTTCCTCCCTAGCGGGAGGTGCCTACAATGAGCAGTTCTTC. Its translation is CASSSSLAGGAYNEQFF.

V is TRBV21-1 and J is TRBJ2-3; the table's TRBD2 call for D was not verified on the DNA. TRBV21-1 is a known pseudogene. This CDR3 has 17 amino acids. DNA for the CDR3: TGTGCCAGCAGCAAAGTGGAGTGCTCTCCACACACAGATACGCAGTATTTT. Protein sequence: CASSKVECSPHTDTQYF.

The chain employs TRBV4-3 and TRBJ2-7, with TRBD1 matching 8 bases. Germline CDR1 LGHNA, CDR2 YSLEER. The CDR3 spans 16 residues. Unmatched junction bases numbered 8, after V lost 4 bases and J lost 0 bases. The CDR3 spells CASSPQAGTGSYEQYF. The CDR3 DNA reads as TGCGCCAGCAGCCCCCAAGCCGGGACAGGCTCCTACGAGCAGTACTTC.

This clone came up a few times. This chain uses TRBV7-6 with TRBJ2-3; TRBD1 matches at 10 bases. The germline V gene has CDR1 SGHVS and CDR2 FNYEAQ. With V trimmed by 5 bases and J by 2 bases, 7 bases remained unmatched. The CDR3 is 16 amino acids. The CDR3 loop reads CASSPRTGGDTDTQYF. CDR3 DNA: TGTGCCAGCAGCCCCAGGACAGGGGGGGACACAGATACGCAGTATTTT. The full variable domain, rest sourced from reference TRBV7-6 and TRBJ2-3, is GAGVSQSPRYKVTKRGQDVALRCDPISGHVSLYWYRQALGQGPEFLTYFNYEAQQDKSGLPNDRFSAERPEGSISTLTIQRTEQRDSAMYRCASSPRTGGDTDTQYFGPGTRLTVL.

This clone has only a few counts. The chain uses TRBV16 and TRBJ2-1, with 10 nucleotides matching TRBD2. The V and J ends lost 4 bases and 3 bases, in that order; junction bases with no gene match: 6. Germline V gene lookup returns CDR1 KGHSY and CDR2 FQNENV. This CDR3 is 16 amino acids long. CDR3 amino acids: CASSRHLAGDYNEQFF. The CDR3 DNA reads TGTGCCAGCAGCCGGCATCTAGCGGGGGACTACAATGAGCAGTTCTTC.

The chain combines TRBV27 with TRBJ2-1; 11 bases line up with TRBD2. In germline, CDR1 is MNHEY, CDR2 SMNVEV (reference sequence). The CDR3 has 18 amino acids. After removal of 5 bases from V and 8 bases from J, the junction contained 17 bases not matched to a gene. The CDR3 spells CASSPSHILAGGFDEQFF. The CDR3 DNA reads as TGTGCCAGCAGTCCATCCCATATCCTAGCGGGAGGTTTTGATGAGCAGTTCTTC.

The gene calls are TRBV4-1 and TRBJ1-6; perhaps TRBD1 as D (6 bases). CDR3 length: 16 residues. From germline, CDR1 is MGHRA and CDR2 YSYEKL. V lost 1 base, J lost 6 bases, and 13 bases lay in between. The CDR3 here is CASSQGRNRVNSPLHF. DNA of the CDR3: TGCGCCAGCAGCCAAGGTCGAAACAGGGTTAATTCACCCCTCCACTTT.

This rearrangement joins TRBV29-1 to TRBJ2-3; D remains ambiguous. Trimming removed 2 bases from V and 6 bases from J, with 15 bases in between. Germline loops: CDR1 SQVTM, CDR2 ANQGSEA. The CDR3 is 14 amino acids. The CDR3 region has the DNA TGCAGCGTTGAACTGCCCCTCAGCGCCGATACGCAGTATTTT. Protein product: CSVELPLSADTQYF.

The V and J genes are TRBV28 and TRBJ2-2, with 10 bases identical to TRBD1. J lost 1 base, V lost 2 bases, and 10 bases had no gene match. Germline assignment: CDR1 MDHEN and CDR2 SYDVKM. The CDR3 runs 19 residues. CDR3 loop: CASSLAGTGATKNTGELFF. CDR3 nucleotide sequence: TGTGCCAGCAGTTTAGCCGGGACAGGGGCCACCAAGAACACCGGGGAGCTGTTTTTT. Filled out from reference TRBV28 and TRBJ2-2, the complete variable domain reads DVKVTQSSRYLVKRTGEKVFLECVQDMDHENMFWYRQDPGLGLRLIYFSYDVKMKEKGDIPEGYSVSREKKERFSLILESASTNQTSMYLCASSLAGTGATKNTGELFFGEGSRLTVL.